Described below is a single T cell receptor (beta chain) sequence and its context. This clone was counted a few times. Its specific antigen is unknown. Qualities for individual bases were not recorded, and no much larger clone is one base off. V ends up 5 bases short and J 9 bases short, with an unmatched junction base count of 11. As encoded in the germline V gene, CDR1 is SGHTA while CDR2 is FQGNSA. The CDR3 sequence holds 15 residues, the cysteine and phenylalanine included. Here the CDR3 DNA is all that survives: 45 bases in frame from base 1. The data belong to a study of cytomegalovirus exposure and HLA in healthy donors (dated by TCRdb to the late 2010s). About the full investigation: According to an earlier analysis of several hundred of the donors, about 180 million T cells yielded roughly 110 million unique TCR beta sequences and approximately 300 Gb of sequence data. An early release covering just under 650 HLA-typed donors comprised 250 to 350 gigabases of sequencing data and around 86 million unique TCR sequences. In a later genetic analysis, genome-wide SNP genotypes for 398 of the 666 donors were used, and that subset was treated as a discovery cohort. A separate validation cohort of roughly 130 different subjects was used in addition to the 666-subject first cohort. In a later analysis, previously published TCR beta repertoires from 500 to 750 donors were re-analyzed and high-resolution HLA genotyping was added so that TCR occurrence patterns could be studied. Alongside the repertoire data, information on donor age, sex, ethnicity and CMV serostatus was compiled. On average, roughly 200,000 unique TCR beta nucleotide sequences were sequenced per donor among a few hundred genotyped donors of the cohort, with 15% to 20% of those sequences being non-productive. Five DR-DQ haplotypes were handled as single units for association and clustering because linkage in the cohort was strong. Every discovery cohort repertoire had been produced on one sequencing platform. The study profiled the T cell repertoires of 550 to 700 subjects by immunosequencing and related them to cytomegalovirus serostatus. High-throughput TCR immunosequencing, statistical association of individual TCRs with disease status, and machine learning were combined to predict cytomegalovirus infection status. An earlier analysis of 587 of the donors applied high-throughput TCR beta sequencing to assess whether each TCR beta V gene segment acted as functional or pseudogenic. The study was designed to test whether signatures of past pathogen exposure could be identified by cataloging public T cell receptors. The number of typed donors differed by locus: about 620-640 for A, B, C, DRB1 and DQB1; roughly 510 for DQA1; about 600 for DPA1; and roughly 450 for DPB1. Of the 398 genotyped donors, 65% to 90% were placed in the genetic ancestry cluster associated with self-reported Caucasian donors. HLA typing covered class I and class II loci at four-digit resolution. In the later analysis, no new phenotypic data were used to find candidate immune exposures; instead, reliance was placed on TCR beta sequences and their occurrence across donors.

Libraries were prepared through the immunoSEQ multiplex PCR assay. For the multiplex PCR, a mixture combining 60 forward primers for TCR Vbeta segments and 13 reverse primers for TCR Jbeta segments was used. A multiplex PCR assay on genomic DNA amplified the CDR3 region of rearranged TCR beta genes. The amplified TCR beta libraries were sequenced on the Illumina HiSeq System as 87-base-pair reads. The original methods were these. A later analysis tallied tens of millions of unique TCR beta chains across the 660 or so repertoires, and about 10 million of those chains were shared by two or more donors. Raw reads were error-corrected and collapsed into unique sequences by a nearest-neighbor algorithm in which closely related sequences were merged to remove PCR and sequencing errors. Alignment of CDR3 sequences to IMGT reference sequences was used to assign V, D and J gene segments. For a sequence to be retained, a match of at least six nucleotides was required to both a V gene segment and a J gene segment. A rearrangement counted as productive if the CDR3 had no stop codons and remained in frame with V and J, and every other rearrangement counted as non-productive. Following IMGT convention, CDR3 was defined as the stretch from the second conserved V-encoded cysteine to the conserved J-encoded phenylalanine. Sequences without an unambiguous match to a single V gene segment were excluded from the earlier analysis of several hundred of the donors. In an earlier analysis of 587 of the donors, V segments were called functional above 56.7% productive rearrangements and were called segregating when the between-donor standard deviation exceeded 5%. A statistical classification framework was built for diagnosing cytomegalovirus status from the catalog of TCR beta chain sequences. V and J gene assignment, in a later analysis, came from comparing TCR nucleotide sequences with IMGT/GENE-DB human TR gene sequences. The TCRdist pipeline was used in a later analysis to assign CDR3 sequences and most-parsimonious VDJ recombination scenarios. In a later analysis, each TCR beta chain was defined by its CDR3 amino acid sequence together with its V-gene family, and reads without a unique V-gene family were excluded. To address suspected cross-contamination and a sequencing artifact, a later analysis removed 592 highly shared, low-generation-probability nucleotide sequences. A later analysis calculated a clonal expansion index for each public chain from normalized within-repertoire ranks of inferred template counts. In a later analysis, generation probabilities were computed using a VDJ recombination model fitted to out-of-frame rearrangements, and the results were checked against IGoR. Hypergeometric tests were used in a later analysis to score TCR-TCR, TCR-HLA and TCR-CMV co-occurrence, with a repertoire-size bias correction applied to the TCR pairs. To estimate false discovery rates, a later analysis permuted the HLA or CMV assignments 20 times. A later analysis grouped co-occurring TCRs with DBSCAN, adding TCRdist sequence similarity when clustering within HLA-allele-positive subsets. Repertoires with fewer than 30,000 or more than 120,000 public chains were left out of co-occurrence clustering, as were four to six repertoires with anomalous nucleotide sharing. What TCRdb holds here is the immuneACCESS table cut down to in-frame rearrangements. Part of the clones is not present; checked against another copy, under half of the missing clones reflect an unresolved V gene, and the others are unexplained. D and trimming come from the DNA, and the V and J calls and clone size come from that table. The sample has 150,000 or so clones on record, roughly 80% of them singletons. Approximately 1.2% of the sample is in the top ten clones.

Findings and caveats that apply to the study as a whole: According to the authors, the approach could potentially be generalized to other disease states and immunological phenotypes. Because counts were too low, around 18 rarely observed V segments, including chromosome 9 orphons, were left out of the earlier analysis of roughly 600 of the donors. The presence/absence analyses assumed that sequencing depth was roughly uniform across donors, and that assumption may not be true. An earlier analysis of approximately 540 of the donors showed that most TCR beta V segments appeared in productive rearrangements either about 90% or about 30% of the time, which broadly matched IMGT annotations. When HLA alleles, especially DR and DQ, strongly co-occurred, attributing TCR associations to individual alleles was difficult. For the cohort, immune exposure information was limited to CMV serostatus. A further reported finding was that TCR beta sequences accurately predicted the HLA-A and HLA-B alleles for most subjects in the first cohort. Several of the top co-occurrence clusters appeared to be linked to parvovirus B19, influenza, CMV and Epstein-Barr virus, according to a later analysis. In both the original and validation cohorts, the classifier was reported to diagnose cytomegalovirus status with high specificity and sensitivity. Some IMGT-functional V segments, including TRBV6-2 and TRBV6-3, could not be distinguished by the 87-base-pair reads and were therefore excluded. An association between a missense DCLRE1C variant and V-gene and J-gene trimming of TCR beta chains was found in a later genetic analysis and replicated in an independent cohort. Across donors, most TCR sequences were observed very rarely, whereas some public TCRs were present in many individuals. According to a later analysis, TCR association rates differed among HLA loci, with DRB1 alleles showing the most associated TCRs and HLA-C alleles showing the fewest. Only TCR beta chains were sequenced in this cohort, and the absence of alpha or paired-chain data limited detectable features. According to a later genetic analysis, donors in an Asian-associated ancestry cluster had fewer N-insertions in productive TCRs than the approximately 690-donor mean. Linkage disequilibrium might explain the correlated functional status among segregating V segments, but an unknown experimental factor could not be ruled out. A later analysis found that most CMV-associated TCR beta chains appeared HLA-restricted, with HLA associations seemingly driven largely by CMV exposure. In vitro tests confirmed that a few of the cytomegalovirus-associated TCR beta chains recognize cytomegalovirus antigens. Compared with equally common non-associated chains, HLA-associated TCR beta chains in a later analysis were more clonally expanded and had lower generation probabilities. Because some donors lacked HLA typing at each locus, the association tests relied only on the typed subset. A cluster of highly shared sequence variants was judged likely to represent a technical artifact of the sequencing pipeline. A later analysis associated around 16,000 TCR beta sequences with specific HLA alleles at a false discovery rate of 0.05. The study gave a list of about 150 TCR beta chains associated with cytomegalovirus.

The cohort was made up of roughly 670 healthy bone marrow donors. All cohort members were sampled while nominally healthy, although unrecorded immune exposures were likely present. The donor was CMV seropositive and belonged to the group of 250 to 300 seropositive cohort members. Every donor gave a peripheral blood sample, and the peripheral blood mononuclear cells from that sample were used for TCR beta sequencing. The Qiagen DNeasy Blood Extraction Kit was used to extract genomic DNA from the blood cell samples. The specimen sequenced was PBMCs. The receptor was derived from a man in his fifties in good health and CMV-seropositive. The rearranged segments are TRBV7-2 and TRBJ2-1, and 9 junctional nucleotides match TRBD2. The CDR3 region: CASSPLGREGFEQFF. The nucleotide sequence reads TGTGCCAGCAGCCCCCTCGGGCGGGAGGGCTTTGAGCAGTTCTTC.